This TCR beta chain was recorded in a study of response to subunit inactivated influenza vaccine. This clonotype showed up many times. Its target is unknown. Findings and caveats of the study: Each seasonal flu vaccination may recruit only limited new T cells, authors suggested.

TCRdb re-derived calls from the RT-PCR reads in MiXCR, one entry per CDR3 protein. The data hold 400,000 to 650,000 distinct CDR3 sequences, with more than 7% observed a single time. V lost 6 bases and J 0 bases, leaving 9 bases between the germline ends. Germline values: CDR1 WNHNN, CDR2 SYGVQD (reference sequence). The CDR3 is 14 residues long. The origin of this receptor is a man aged 50-75 years who received an inactivated influenza vaccine. V usage is TRBV10-1 and J usage is TRBJ2-1; no clear D gene. Material: PBMCs from blood, obtained less than 30 months after vaccination. Here the CDR3 reads CASRLQSSYNEQFF. CDR3 DNA sequence: TGCGCCAGCAGGCTCCAGAGCTCCTACAATGAGCAGTTCTTC.